This T cell receptor beta chain was obtained from a study of human T cells and chemical hapten exposure. Study outcomes and limitations: Given that the donors had alopecia, their immune response may differ from that seen in healthy people. In comparison with controls, expanded TCRs gave rise to a significantly larger number of large CDR3 similarity clusters. Counts of TCRs above 1 in 1000 frequency stayed unchanged with DPC sensitization.

A word on this clonotype: What it recognizes is unknown.

The time point denotes: pre-sensitization, week 0. Treatment described: therapeutic diphenylcyclopropenone sensitization with weekly scalp DPC. Every patch test was put on after a blood sample was taken. TCRdb reprocessed the RACE reads via MiXCR and lists one record per CDR3 protein. The table has about 250,000 distinct CDR3 sequences, 7.5% to 8% seen once. The starting material was whole blood, obtained in connection with sensitization to the hapten diphenylcyclopropenone (DPC). This clonotype was obtained from a man aged 18 to 30 with alopecia areata. Some clones in this sample may be carry-over from other donors' samples.

For the CDR3, the DNA is TGCGCCAGCAGCGAGACAGGGAGGCCCAACTATGGCTACACCTTC. This translates into CASSETGRPNYGYTF. The chain joins TRBV5-1 to TRBJ1-2, with 7 bases aligning to TRBD1. The V gene end was trimmed by 4 bases and the J gene end by 2 bases; junction bases not matched to a gene: 8. Germline values: CDR1 SGHRS, CDR2 YFSETQ. This CDR3 is built from 15 residues.